These 26 T cell receptor beta chains came from one sample sequenced in a study of CD8+ T cells in alopecia areata. Once RNA had been extracted, it was reverse transcribed into cDNA to act as the sequencing template. This table comes from immunoSEQ multiplex PCR, and its TCRdb copy is limited to in-frame clones, with some not included. The table records 180,000 or so clones, roughly 60% of them present only once. The sequencing used CD4+ T cells sorted from blood, collected at week 0. Source of these receptors: a human donor with alopecia areata.

The chain is built from TRBV9 and TRBJ2-5; D is unclear. CDR3 length equals 13 residues. CDR1 SGDLS and CDR2 YYNGEE come from the germline V gene. Trimming left V 4 bases short and J 4 bases short, with 11 bases between. The CDR3 protein is CASSRSGLETQYF. For the CDR3, the DNA is TGTGCCAGCAGCCGTAGTGGGCTAGAGACCCAGTACTTC.

This clone has only one observation. This chain links TRBV25-1 with TRBJ1-6, with D perhaps matching TRBD1 (5 bases). The germline CDR1 and CDR2 sequences are MGHDK and SYGVNS. This CDR3 is built from 17 residues. Trimming took off 7 bases at V and 3 bases at J, with 19 bases between the two ends. CDR3 sequence: CASTLAGGEGYNSPLHF. CDR3 coding DNA: TGTGCCAGCACCTTAGCCGGAGGGGAAGGCTATAATTCACCCCTCCACTTT.

V usage is TRBV27 and J usage is TRBJ1-6, with 7 positions matching TRBD1. This CDR3 is built from 16 residues. V gave up 8 bases and J gave up 7 bases; unmatched junction bases: 14. Germline V gives CDR1 MNHEY, CDR2 SMNVEV (reference sequence). CDR3 DNA: TGTGCCAGCCGCCTACAGGGGATCCTTATGAATTCACCCCTCCACTTT. Translation gives CASRLQGILMNSPLHF.

The chain uses TRBV5-6 and TRBJ2-2, with TRBD1 matching 9 bases. The CDR3 runs 16 residues. J was trimmed by 4 bases and V by 3 bases; bases with no gene match: 7. Germline V lookup: CDR1 SGHDT, CDR2 YYEEEE. This CDR3 reads CASSYGTGLVTGELFF. Written as DNA, the CDR3 is TGTGCCAGCAGCTATGGGACAGGGTTGGTCACCGGGGAGCTGTTTTTT.

The chain has TRBV18 and TRBJ2-7; TRBD1 is a possible D gene (5 bases). Trimming cost V 3 bases and J 0 bases, with 9 bases left between them. The CDR3 runs 14 residues. Germline V CDR1 and CDR2: KGHSH, LQKENI. The CDR3 sequence: CASSPQGSSYEQYF. The CDR3, as DNA: TGTGCCAGCTCACCTCAGGGCAGCTCCTACGAGCAGTACTTC.

Regarding this clone: Other DNA sequences of this sample code for an identical CDR3. The chain couples TRBV30 to TRBJ1-2; D gene uncertain. CDR3 length: 11 residues. Germline CDR1 is GTSNPN and CDR2 is SVGIG (reference sequence). V lost 3 bases and J 4 bases, leaving 6 bases between the germline ends. The CDR3 spells CAWSAGYGYTF. CDR3 in DNA: TGTGCCTGGAGCGCTGGCTATGGCTACACCTTC.

The chain recombines TRBV7-9 with TRBJ1-5, with D unresolved. Germline V gives CDR1 SEHNR, CDR2 FQNEAQ (reference sequence). The CDR3 totals 13 residues. Trimming cost V 5 bases and J 0 bases, with 5 bases left between them. The CDR3 reads CASSLSSNQPQHF. Here the CDR3 DNA reads TGTGCCAGCAGCCTATCTAGCAATCAGCCCCAGCATTTT.

The rearrangement joins TRBV30 to TRBJ1-5; no reliable D call. The CDR3 length is 13 residues. Trimming removed 5 bases at V and 0 bases at J, with 8 bases between. Germline values: CDR1 GTSNPN, CDR2 SVGIG (reference sequence). The CDR3, as DNA: TGTGCCTGGGCTCAGGATAGCAATCAGCCCCAGCATTTT. Translation: CAWAQDSNQPQHF.

The chain couples TRBV5-1 to TRBJ2-7; D is uncertain. Between the trimmed V and J ends, which lost 3 bases and 6 bases, there was a span of 13 bases. The CDR3 is made up of 13 amino acids. The germline gives CDR1 SGHRS, CDR2 YFSETQ. The CDR3, as DNA: TGCGCCAGCAGCTCCCCTACTTCGGGCGAGCAGTACTTC. Translated, it gives CASSSPTSGEQYF.

Only a few counts were recorded for this clone. The chain links TRBV6-1 to TRBJ2-3, with 7 bases matching TRBD1. The V and J ends lost 4 bases and 4 bases, in that order; junction bases with no gene match: 5. The CDR3 has 14 residues. Germline CDR1 reads MNHNS; CDR2 reads SASEGT. The CDR3 protein is CASSADRVSDTQYF. The CDR3 DNA is TGTGCCAGCAGTGCTGACAGGGTGTCAGATACGCAGTATTTT.

V usage is TRBV25-1 and J usage is TRBJ1-4; D unresolved. Trimming took 5 bases from V and 12 from J, leaving 19 bases between them. Per the germline V gene, CDR1 is MGHDK and CDR2 is SYGVNS. The CDR3 extends over 14 amino acids. The CDR3 loop reads CASSPSKGGRELFF. CDR3 DNA: TGTGCCAGCAGTCCGTCTAAGGGAGGACGAGAACTGTTTTTT.

This chain connects TRBV27 to TRBJ1-2; 8 bases are shared with TRBD1. Losses at the gene ends were 5 bases for V and 5 bases for J; bases not matched to a gene: 22. This CDR3 region has 19 residues. Germline values: CDR1 MNHEY, CDR2 SMNVEV (reference sequence). CDR3 in amino acids: CASSPRRARGLLTEYGYTF. The CDR3 DNA reads as TGTGCCAGCAGTCCGCGTAGGGCCAGGGGGCTACTAACTGAATATGGCTACACCTTC.

This chain joins TRBV11-2 and TRBJ2-4, with unresolved D. Germline V CDR1 and CDR2: SGHAT, FQNNGV. The CDR3 runs 12 residues. Trimming left V 2 bases short and J 9 bases short, with 8 bases between. The DNA of the CDR3 is TGTGCCAGCAGCTTATCTCAGGCCATTCAGTACTTC. Translating it yields CASSLSQAIQYF.

The chain combines TRBV25-1 with TRBJ1-6; 10 nucleotides agree with TRBD1. The length of the CDR3 is 14 residues. Per germline, CDR1 MGHDK and CDR2 SYGVNS. The J segment lost 7 bases and the V segment lost 6 bases, leaving 3 bases of the junction unmatched. CDR3 loop: CASRGTGVNSPLHF. The CDR3 DNA sequence: TGTGCCAGCAGGGGGACAGGGGTAAATTCACCCCTCCACTTT.

The J gene is TRBJ1-2, the V gene TRBV4-1; 10 nucleotides match TRBD1. Germline values: CDR1 MGHRA, CDR2 YSYEKL. The V gene end was trimmed by 4 bases and the J gene end by 3 bases; junction bases not matched to a gene: 2. The CDR3 sequence is 14 residues long. In DNA, the CDR3 is TGCGCCAGCAGCCGCGGGACAGGGGACTATGGCTACACCTTC. Translating gives CASSRGTGDYGYTF.

This clone was recorded once. The genes are TRBV18 and TRBJ1-2, with D unresolved. The CDR3 sequence is 13 residues long. CDR1 and CDR2 from the germline V gene are KGHSH and LQKENI. Trimming took off 3 bases at V and 6 bases at J, with 11 bases between the two ends. DNA of the CDR3: TGTGCCAGCTCACCGTCCTCTGGGGATGGCTACACCTTC. Protein: CASSPSSGDGYTF.

This chain joins TRBV7-2 and TRBJ1-2; maybe TRBD1 (5 bases). V dropped 3 bases and J dropped 12 bases, with 17 bases sitting between them. CDR3 length: 13 residues. Germline assignment: CDR1 SGHTA and CDR2 FQGNSA. In DNA form, the CDR3 reads TGTGCCAGCAGCTTTGGGGGGTTTTCCGTCCACACCTTC. This encodes CASSFGGFSVHTF.

There are a few counts of this clone. The chain combines TRBV30 with TRBJ2-5; D uncertain. Germline V gives CDR1 GTSNPN, CDR2 SVGIG (reference sequence). The germline V and J ends were trimmed by 0 bases and 4 bases, with 9 bases remaining between them. CDR3 length equals 13 residues. The CDR3 DNA sequence: TGTGCCTGGAGTGTGATCATTGGAGAGACCCAGTACTTC. It encodes CAWSVIIGETQYF.

This rearrangement joins TRBV29-1 to TRBJ2-7, with a weak D call TRBD2 (5 bases). Per the germline V gene, CDR1 is SQVTM and CDR2 is ANQGSEA. CDR3 length: 13 residues. With 3 bases removed from V and 7 bases from J, the gap between germline ends came to 16 bases. The CDR3 is CSVDENSGYEQYF. In DNA form, the CDR3 reads TGCAGCGTTGACGAAAACTCGGGATATGAGCAGTACTTC.

This clone has just a few counts. The chain couples TRBV13 to TRBJ2-3, with 9 nucleotides matching TRBD2. The germline gives CDR1 PRHDT, CDR2 FYEKMQ (reference sequence). V shed 3 bases, J shed 7 bases, and the junction held 14 bases outside the gene matches. The CDR3 length is 17 residues. The CDR3 loop reads CASSFQIAGDDANTQYF. The CDR3 region has the DNA TGTGCCAGCAGCTTTCAAATAGCGGGGGACGATGCAAATACGCAGTATTTT.

This clone was seen a handful of times. The chain has TRBV29-1 and TRBJ1-6, with D possibly matching TRBD1 (5 bases). Trimming took 4 bases from V and 7 from J, leaving 11 bases between them. The CDR3 sequence is 13 residues long. Germline CDR1 SQVTM, CDR2 ANQGSEA. The CDR3 bases are TGCAGCGTTGGTGACAGCCCAAATTCACCCCTCCACTTT. This sequence encodes CSVGDSPNSPLHF.

The sample holds a few counts of this clone. The CDR3 reads CASGLVPSEQYF. CDR3 nucleotides: TGTGCCAGCGGACTAGTACCTAGCGAGCAGTACTTC. This chain connects TRBV2 to TRBJ2-7; 7 bases line up with TRBD2. Losses at the gene ends were 8 bases for V and 6 bases for J; bases not matched to a gene: 7. The CDR3 spans 12 residues. CDR1 and CDR2 from the germline V gene are SNHLY and FYNNEI.

The chain links TRBV29-1 to TRBJ2-6, with D possibly called TRBD1 or TRBD2 (5 bases each). The CDR3 consists of 16 residues. Trimming took 4 bases from V and 2 from J, leaving 15 bases between them. Germline V CDR1 and CDR2: SQVTM, ANQGSEA. CDR3 protein: CSVVSREMAGANVLTF. For the CDR3, the DNA is TGCAGCGTTGTCTCCAGGGAGATGGCTGGGGCCAACGTCCTGACTTTC.

V gene TRBV7-2 combines with J gene TRBJ2-3, with 9 bases identical to TRBD1. This CDR3 is built from 13 residues. The V segment lost 6 bases and the J segment 4 bases; nucleotides outside the gene matches: 2. Germline V gene sequence: CDR1 SGHTA, CDR2 FQGNSA. CDR3 region: CASSRQGADTQYF. The CDR3 DNA reads TGTGCCAGCAGTAGACAGGGGGCAGATACGCAGTATTTT.

The CDR3 DNA follows: TGTGCCAGCAGCCTACAGGGGAGGATCTCCTATAATTCACCCCTCCACTTT. Residues: CASSLQGRISYNSPLHF. V gene TRBV5-6 combines with J gene TRBJ1-6; 7 nucleotides match TRBD1. Germline CDR1 SGHDT, CDR2 YYEEEE. The CDR3 contains 17 residues. V lost 4 bases to trimming and J lost 0 bases; unmatched junction nucleotides: 7.

The V and J genes are TRBV11-3 and TRBJ2-2, with 7 nucleotides matching TRBD1. The CDR3 has 16 amino acids. Trimming cost V 0 bases and J 6 bases; bases outside gene matches: 7. CDR1 and CDR2 from the germline V gene are SGHNT and YENEEA. CDR3 loop: CASSLEAGGYAGELFF. CDR3 coding DNA: TGTGCCAGCAGCTTAGAGGCAGGGGGTTATGCCGGGGAGCTGTTTTTT.